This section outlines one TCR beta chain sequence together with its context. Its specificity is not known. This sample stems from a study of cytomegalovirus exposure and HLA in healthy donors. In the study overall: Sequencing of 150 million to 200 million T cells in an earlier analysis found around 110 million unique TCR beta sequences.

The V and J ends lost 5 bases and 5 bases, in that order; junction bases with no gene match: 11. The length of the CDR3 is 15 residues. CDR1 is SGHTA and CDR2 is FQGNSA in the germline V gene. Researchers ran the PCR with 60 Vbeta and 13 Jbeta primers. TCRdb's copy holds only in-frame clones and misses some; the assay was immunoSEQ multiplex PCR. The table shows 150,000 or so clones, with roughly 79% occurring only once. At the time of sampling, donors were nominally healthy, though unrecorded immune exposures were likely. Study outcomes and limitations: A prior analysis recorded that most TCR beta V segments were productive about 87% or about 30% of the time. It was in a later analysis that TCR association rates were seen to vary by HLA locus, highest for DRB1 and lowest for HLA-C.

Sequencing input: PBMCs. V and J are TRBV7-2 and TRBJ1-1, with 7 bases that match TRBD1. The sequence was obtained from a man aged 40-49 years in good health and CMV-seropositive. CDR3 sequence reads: CASSPQGVVGTEAFF. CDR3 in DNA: TGTGCCAGCAGCCCCCAGGGGGTAGTTGGTACTGAAGCTTTCTTT.